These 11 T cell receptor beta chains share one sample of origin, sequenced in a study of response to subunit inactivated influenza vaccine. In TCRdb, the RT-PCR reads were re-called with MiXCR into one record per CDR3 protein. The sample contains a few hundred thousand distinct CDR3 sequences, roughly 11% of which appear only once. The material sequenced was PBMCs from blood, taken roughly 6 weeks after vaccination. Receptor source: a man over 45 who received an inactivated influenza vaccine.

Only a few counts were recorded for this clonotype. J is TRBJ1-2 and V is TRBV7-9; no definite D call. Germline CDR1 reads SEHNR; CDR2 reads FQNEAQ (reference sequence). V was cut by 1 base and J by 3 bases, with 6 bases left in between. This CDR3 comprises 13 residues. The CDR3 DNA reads TGTGCCAGCAGCTTAGGTCTGCACTATGGCTACACCTTC. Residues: CASSLGLHYGYTF.

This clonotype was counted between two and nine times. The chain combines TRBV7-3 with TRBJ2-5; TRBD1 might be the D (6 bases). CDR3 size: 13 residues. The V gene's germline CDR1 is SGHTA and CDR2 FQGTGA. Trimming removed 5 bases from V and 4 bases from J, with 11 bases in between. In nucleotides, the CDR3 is TGTGCCAGCAGCGTGGACAGAGCAGAGACCCAGTACTTC. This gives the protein CASSVDRAETQYF. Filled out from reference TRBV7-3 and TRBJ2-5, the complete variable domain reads GAGVSQTPSNKVTEKGKYVELRCDPISGHTALYWYRQSLGQGPEFLIYFQGTGAADDSGLPNDRFFAVRPEGSVSTLKIQRTERGDSAVYLCASSVDRAETQYFGPGTRLLVL.

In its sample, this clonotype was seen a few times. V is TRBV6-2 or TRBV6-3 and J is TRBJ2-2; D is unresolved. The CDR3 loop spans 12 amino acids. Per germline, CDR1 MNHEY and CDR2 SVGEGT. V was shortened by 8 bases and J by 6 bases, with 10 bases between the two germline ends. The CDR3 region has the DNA TGTGCCAGCGGTCGGTGGGCCGGGGAGCTGTTTTTT. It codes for CASGRWAGELFF.

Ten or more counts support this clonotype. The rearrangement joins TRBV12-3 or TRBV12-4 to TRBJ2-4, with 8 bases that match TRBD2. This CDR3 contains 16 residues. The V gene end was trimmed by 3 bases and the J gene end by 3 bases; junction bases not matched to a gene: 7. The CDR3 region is CASSFKPAGVKNIQYF. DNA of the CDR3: TGTGCCAGCAGTTTTAAGCCAGCGGGAGTCAAAAACATTCAGTACTTC.

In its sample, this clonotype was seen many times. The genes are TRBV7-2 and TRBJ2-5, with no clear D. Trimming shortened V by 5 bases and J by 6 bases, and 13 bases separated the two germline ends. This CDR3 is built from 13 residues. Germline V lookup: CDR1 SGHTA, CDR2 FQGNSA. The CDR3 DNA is TGTGCCAGCAGCACCCACGGCGATCAGACCCAGTACTTC. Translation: CASSTHGDQTQYF.

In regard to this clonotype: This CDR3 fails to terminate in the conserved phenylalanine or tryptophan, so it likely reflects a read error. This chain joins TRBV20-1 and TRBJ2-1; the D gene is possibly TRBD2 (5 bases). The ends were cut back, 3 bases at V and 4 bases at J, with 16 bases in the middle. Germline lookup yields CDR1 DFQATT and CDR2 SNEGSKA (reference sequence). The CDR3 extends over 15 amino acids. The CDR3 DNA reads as TGCAGTGCTAGGCCGGCCCGACTACTTTACAATGAGCAGTTCTTA. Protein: CSARPARLLYNEQFL.

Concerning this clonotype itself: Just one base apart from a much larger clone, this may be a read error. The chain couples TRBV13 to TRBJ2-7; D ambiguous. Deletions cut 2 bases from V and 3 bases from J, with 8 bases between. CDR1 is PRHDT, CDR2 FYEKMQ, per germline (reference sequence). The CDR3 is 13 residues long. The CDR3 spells CASSLPYGYEQYF. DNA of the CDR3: TGTGCCAGCAGCTTACCTTACGGCTACGAGCAGTACTTC.

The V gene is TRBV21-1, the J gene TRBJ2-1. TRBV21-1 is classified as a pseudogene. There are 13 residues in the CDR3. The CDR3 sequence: CASSKAGLGEQFF. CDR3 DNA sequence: TGTGCCAGCAGCAAAGCCGGCCTGGGTGAGCAGTTCTTC.

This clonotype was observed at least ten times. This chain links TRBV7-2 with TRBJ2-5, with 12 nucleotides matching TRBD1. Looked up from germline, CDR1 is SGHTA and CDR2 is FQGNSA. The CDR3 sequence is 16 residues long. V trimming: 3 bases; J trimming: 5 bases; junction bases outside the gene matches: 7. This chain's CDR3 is CASSFQSGTGGETQYF. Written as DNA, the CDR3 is TGTGCCAGCAGCTTCCAATCTGGGACAGGGGGCGAGACCCAGTACTTC.

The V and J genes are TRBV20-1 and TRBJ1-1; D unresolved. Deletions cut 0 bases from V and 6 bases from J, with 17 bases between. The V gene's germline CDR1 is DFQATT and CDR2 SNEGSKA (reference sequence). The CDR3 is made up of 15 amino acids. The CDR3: CSARDLSQGRAEAFF. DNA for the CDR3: TGCAGTGCTAGAGATCTTTCTCAAGGCAGAGCTGAAGCTTTCTTT.

The CDR3: CASSKGEGGNCYEQYF. The CDR3 coding sequence is TGTGCCAGCAGCAAAGGTGAGGGAGGTAATTGCTACGAGCAGTACTTC. The chain has TRBV21-1 and TRBJ2-7; TRBD2, the table's D call, lacks a check against the DNA. TRBV21-1 is an annotated pseudogene. The CDR3 length is 16 residues.